These T cell receptor beta chains were read from a single sample in a study of radiotherapy plus CTLA-4 blockade in lung cancer. The protocol was immunoSEQ multiplex PCR, while the TCRdb copy is restricted to in-frame clones and leaves out a portion. The table lists about 73,000 clones, around 87% of them singletons. The sample here was peripheral blood, taken from a patient treated with radiotherapy plus ipilimumab. The source is a human donor with non-small cell lung cancer that progressed on radiotherapy plus ipilimumab. Both conserved end residues are part of each CDR3. Each record gives: D gene, J gene, V gene, clone size, CDR3 DNA, CDR3 protein. The D gene is left open where the match is weak. Size is omitted from some rows. Given values are once, few, many or a class for expanded clones.

>-|TRBJ1-5|TRBV30|once
TGTGCCTGGAGTGTGGGGGACCTCAAAAATCAGCCCCAGCATTTT
CAWSVGDLKNQPQHF
>TRBD2|TRBJ2-3|TRBV29-1|-
TGCAGCGGCGGGACTAGCGGGAAAGGAGATACGCAGTATTTT
CSGGTSGKGDTQYF
>-|TRBJ1-2|TRBV6-4|few
TGTGCCAGCAGCGAAACGGGTTTCTATGGCTACACCTTC
CASSETGFYGYTF
>-|TRBJ1-2|TRBV28|few
TGTGCCAGCACCCTAGGGACCCCCCATGGCTACACCTTC
CASTLGTPHGYTF
>-|TRBJ2-6|TRBV18|once
TGTGCCAGCTCATCAACAGGGACCTCTGGGGCCAACGTCCTGACTTTC
CASSSTGTSGANVLTF
>TRBD2|TRBJ2-7|TRBV19|-
TGTGCCAGTAGTTCCCGCGGGAGCTATCACTCCTACGAGCAGTACTTC
CASSSRGSYHSYEQYF
>TRBD2|TRBJ2-5|TRBV5-1|-
TGCGCCAGCAGCTCTAGCGGGAGGGCCGAAGAGACCCAGTACTTC
CASSSSGRAEETQYF
>-|TRBJ2-2|TRBV7-3|-
TGTGCCAGCAGCTTAGTGGATACCGGGGAGCTGTTTTTT
CASSLVDTGELFF
>-|TRBJ2-2|TRBV6-4|-
TGTGCCAGCAGTGTTCAAGATAACACCGGGGAGCTGTTTTTT
CASSVQDNTGELFF
>-|TRBJ2-2|TRBV7-9|-
TGTGCCAGCAGCTTAACAGGGTCCACCGGGGAGCTGTTTTTT
CASSLTGSTGELFF
>TRBD1|TRBJ1-2|TRBV6-1|-
TGTGCCAGCAGTGATGGGACAGGGCATGGCTACACCTTC
CASSDGTGHGYTF
>TRBD2|TRBJ2-1|TRBV6-1|-
TGTGCCAGCAGTGAAGAAATGACTAGCGGGACGAAGAATGAGCAGTTCTTC
CASSEEMTSGTKNEQFF
>-|TRBJ1-2|TRBV28|-
TGTGCCAGCAGTTTATCCTTTAACTATGGCTACACCTTC
CASSLSFNYGYTF
>-|TRBJ2-7|TRBV27|once
TGTGCCAGCAGCCAGACAGGATCTGTCGAGCAGTACTTC
CASSQTGSVEQYF
>TRBD2|TRBJ2-2|TRBV30|-
TGTGCCTGGGAGGGGCCTAGCGGGAGGACCGGGGAGCTGTTTTTT
CAWEGPSGRTGELFF
>TRBD1|TRBJ1-2|TRBV28|-
TGTGCCAGTCAACAGGGGTCCTACTATGGCTACACCTTC
CASQQGSYYGYTF
>TRBD1|TRBJ1-2|TRBV5-1|-
TGCGCCAGCAGCATACAGTCCGGGACAGGGTTTAGTGCCGGCTATGGCTACACCTTC
CASSIQSGTGFSAGYGYTF
>-|TRBJ2-5|TRBV6-5|-
TGTGCCAGCAGCCAAACTCTAAGGGAGACCCAGTACTTC
CASSQTLRETQYF
>-|TRBJ2-2|TRBV7-6|-
TGTGCCAGCAGCTATCCCGGCCTAACCACCGGGGAGCTGTTTTTT
CASSYPGLTTGELFF
>-|TRBJ2-7|TRBV9|once
TGTGCCAGCAGCAAGCCTGACGAGCAGTACTTC
CASSKPDEQYF
>TRBD2|TRBJ2-1|TRBV27|once
TGTGCCAGCAGAGGACTAGCGGGGACCTACAATGAGCAGTTCTTC
CASRGLAGTYNEQFF
>-|TRBJ2-5|TRBV7-2|-
TGTGCCAGCAGCGCGTGGGGGTTGGAGACCCAGTACTTC
CASSAWGLETQYF
>-|TRBJ1-1|TRBV30|-
TGTGCCTGGAGGGCCCCCGGGACGAACACTGAAGCTTTCTTT
CAWRAPGTNTEAFF
>TRBD2|TRBJ2-2|TRBV7-3|once
TGTGCCAGCAGCCTTATGACTAGCGGGACCGGGGAGCTGTTTTTT
CASSLMTSGTGELFF
>TRBD2|TRBJ2-3|TRBV18|-
TGTGCCAGCTCACCCCCAGGGACGGGAGGTAGCACAGATACGCAGTATTTT
CASSPPGTGGSTDTQYF
>TRBD2|TRBJ2-3|TRBV29-1|-
TGCAGCGTTGTGGGGCGGGAGGGCGGCACAGATACGCAGTATTTT
CSVVGREGGTDTQYF
>TRBD2|TRBJ2-1|TRBV5-1|-
TGCGCCAGCAGCTTGGAAGGGACTAGGCTGGTCTTC
CASSLEGTRLVF
>-|TRBJ2-1|TRBV30|-
TGTGCCTGGAGTATTGTCGGTTCCTACAATGAGCAGTTCTTC
CAWSIVGSYNEQFF
>TRBD2|TRBJ2-2|TRBV5-4|-
TGTGCCAGCAGTAAGGGACTAGGGGACACCGGGGAGCTGTTTTTT
CASSKGLGDTGELFF
>-|TRBJ1-3|TRBV5-4|-
TGTGCCAGCAGTCAGACAGGAAGAAGAAACACCATATATTTT
CASSQTGRRNTIYF
>-|TRBJ2-3|TRBV7-9|-
TGTGCCAGCAGCCTCAGGGGACCAGATACGCAGTATTTT
CASSLRGPDTQYF
>-|TRBJ2-1|TRBV29-1|-
TGCAGCGCCGGGGGCGCTGAGCAGTTCTTC
CSAGGAEQFF
>-|TRBJ1-5|TRBV28|-
TGTGCCAGCAGGACACCGAAGGGGGGGGGTCAGCCCCAGCATTTT
CASRTPKGGGQPQHF
>-|TRBJ1-5|TRBV4-2|-
TGTGCCAGCAGCCAAGATCGGGGGGGCCCCAATCAGCCCCAGCATTTT
CASSQDRGGPNQPQHF
>-|TRBJ2-5|TRBV6-1|-
TGTGCCACCACCCCAGGGGTCGAGACCCAGTACTTC
CATTPGVETQYF
>-|TRBJ2-2|TRBV11-2|-
TGTGCCAGCAGCTCAGGGTTGTTGGACACCGGGGAGCTGTTTTTT
CASSSGLLDTGELFF
>-|TRBJ1-5|TRBV28|-
TGTGCCAGCAATAGTGAAGGTTTTTCTCCCCAGCATTTT
CASNSEGFSPQHF
>-|TRBJ2-1|TRBV19|-
TGTGCCAGTAGTATAAGGGGGGGGACTCGAGGCTTCTTC
CASSIRGGTRGFF
>-|TRBJ1-5|TRBV6-1|-
TGTGCCAGCAGGTACAGGTTAAATCAGCCCCAGCATTTT
CASRYRLNQPQHF
>TRBD1|TRBJ1-5|TRBV5-1|-
TGCGCCAGCAGCTTGACAGGGGATCAGCCCCAGCATTTT
CASSLTGDQPQHF
>-|TRBJ1-5|TRBV18|-
TGTGCCAGCTCACCAGGAAATAGCAATCAGCCCCAGCATTTT
CASSPGNSNQPQHF
>-|TRBJ1-1|TRBV5-1|once
TGCGCCAGCAGCTTGCCCGGGTCCGGGAGGGACACTGAAGCTTTCTTT
CASSLPGSGRDTEAFF
>-|TRBJ2-1|TRBV2|-
TGTGCCAGCAATATCGAACTGCTGGATGAGCAGTTCTTC
CASNIELLDEQFF
>-|TRBJ2-7|TRBV28|-
TGTGCCAGCAGTTCGTCCTCGGGACTCTTGTTCTACGAGCAGTACTTC
CASSSSSGLLFYEQYF
>-|TRBJ2-3|TRBV2|-
TGTGCCAGCAGTGAAGCCAAGCTGCGGCGCACAGATACGCAGTATTTT
CASSEAKLRRTDTQYF
>-|TRBJ2-4|TRBV29-1|-
TGCAGCGTTGAAGTCCGGGACATTCAGTACTTC
CSVEVRDIQYF
>-|TRBJ1-2|TRBV7-9|-
TGTGCCAGCAGCTTAGGTTTCAGGGATGCGTGGGGCTACACCTTC
CASSLGFRDAWGYTF
>-|TRBJ2-5|TRBV9|-
TGTGCCAGCAGCGCCCAAGACGGGATAGAGACCCGGTACTTC
CASSAQDGIETRYF
>-|TRBJ1-1|TRBV28|-
TGTGCCAGCAGTTTAGACTACACTGAAGCTTTCTTT
CASSLDYTEAFF
>-|TRBJ1-1|TRBV7-9|-
TGTGCCAGCAGCGAAGTGAATGAAGCTTTCTTT
CASSEVNEAFF
>-|TRBJ2-2|TRBV5-6|-
TGTGCCAGCAGCCCAGGGAACACCGGGGAGCTGTTTTTT
CASSPGNTGELFF
>TRBD1|TRBJ2-2|TRBV4-1|-
TGCGCCAGCAGGGAGACAGGGTTTACCGGGGAGCTGTTTTTT
CASRETGFTGELFF
>-|TRBJ2-1|TRBV2|-
TGTGCCAGCAGTATCGCGGGCCTTAGCAATGAGCAGTTCTTC
CASSIAGLSNEQFF
>-|TRBJ1-1|TRBV28|few
TGTGCCAGCAGACGGAACACTGAAGCTTTCTTT
CASRRNTEAFF